The next 27 T cell receptor beta chains were all read from a single sample in a study of T cell repertoires in cytomegalovirus infection. TCRdb re-called the reads through MiXCR, storing one row per CDR3 protein. The data show 160,000 or so distinct CDR3 sequences, less than 25% seen once. Sequencing was carried out using PBMCs. The receptors here all came from a human donor in good health (CMV status not recorded). Some clones in this sample may be carry-over from other donors' samples.

The DNA for the CDR3 is TGTGCCACCAGTGACGAACCCGGGACAGGGAAGAGGGATACGCAGTATTTT. Translating it yields CATSDEPGTGKRDTQYF. V and J are TRBV24-1 and TRBJ2-3; TRBD1 matches 9 bases. Trimming at V came to 4 bases and at J to 6 bases, leaving 13 bases not matched to a gene. CDR1 is KGHDR, CDR2 SFDVKD, per germline. The CDR3 length is 17 residues.

The CDR3 reads CASSYGLAGGPETQYF. CDR3 nucleotides: TGTGCCAGCAGTTACGGCCTAGCGGGAGGGCCAGAGACCCAGTACTTC. The gene calls are TRBV6-2 or TRBV6-3 and TRBJ2-5; 12 nucleotides agree with TRBD2. Germline V CDR1 and CDR2: MNHEY, SVGEGT. The CDR3 totals 16 residues. Trimming at V came to 2 bases and at J to 4 bases, leaving 5 bases not matched to a gene.

The V gene is TRBV5-6, the J gene TRBJ2-7; no definite D call. V was shortened by 1 base and J by 2 bases, with 10 bases between the two germline ends. Germline CDR1 is SGHDT and CDR2 is YYEEEE. This CDR3 is built from 14 residues. The CDR3 protein is CASSLRQFPYEQYF. In nucleotides, the CDR3 is TGTGCCAGCAGCTTGAGGCAATTCCCCTACGAGCAGTACTTC.

This clonotype was counted a few times. This chain uses TRBV6-5 with TRBJ2-7; the match to TRBD1 covers 8 bases. The CDR3 contains 15 residues. V trimming: 10 bases; J trimming: 1 base; junction bases outside the gene matches: 12. CDR1 is MNHEY and CDR2 is SVGAGI in the germline V gene. CDR3 in DNA: TGTGCCATCAAGCGTGGACAGGGAGCGTCCTACGAGCAGTACTTC. Translated, it gives CAIKRGQGASYEQYF.

The J gene is TRBJ2-5, the V gene TRBV5-1, with TRBD2 identical over 7 bases. The germline CDR1 and CDR2 sequences are SGHRS and YFSETQ. The CDR3 has 13 amino acids. Unmatched junction bases numbered 4, after V lost 7 bases and J lost 1 base. CDR3 nucleotides: TGCGCCAGCTCGCGGGGGTTCCAAGAGACCCAGTACTTC. The encoded protein is CASSRGFQETQYF.

The chain links TRBV28 to TRBJ1-4; D uncertain. The germline V gene encodes CDR1 MDHEN and CDR2 SYDVKM. V was pared by 6 bases and J by 2 bases, with 13 bases between. There are 15 residues in the CDR3. The CDR3 spells CASSWEQWTNEKLFF. CDR3 coding DNA: TGTGCCAGCAGCTGGGAACAGTGGACTAATGAAAAACTGTTTTTT. The whole variable domain, filled in from reference TRBV28 and TRBJ1-4, reads DVKVTQSSRYLVKRTGEKVFLECVQDMDHENMFWYRQDPGLGLRLIYFSYDVKMKEKGDIPEGYSVSREKKERFSLILESASTNQTSMYLCASSWEQWTNEKLFFGSGTQLSVL.

This clonotype was counted at least ten times. This chain links TRBV11-2 with TRBJ1-1, with TRBD1 matching 7 bases. The CDR3 has 15 amino acids. V trimming: 1 base; J trimming: 8 bases; junction bases outside the gene matches: 10. CDR1 is SGHAT, CDR2 FQNNGV, per germline. The CDR3 spells CASSLGLAGGVEAFF. CDR3 nucleotides: TGTGCCAGCAGCTTAGGCCTGGCAGGGGGGGTCGAAGCTTTCTTT.

The rearrangement joins TRBV5-8 to TRBJ2-1, with 7 nucleotides matching TRBD2. Germline lookup yields CDR1 SGHTS and CDR2 YDEGEE. Unmatched junction bases numbered 7, after V lost 4 bases and J lost 0 bases. CDR3 length: 16 residues. CDR3 sequence: CASSPASGSSYNEQFF. CDR3 in DNA: TGTGCCAGCAGCCCAGCTAGCGGTAGCTCCTACAATGAGCAGTTCTTC.

In its sample, this clonotype was seen a few times. The chain is built from TRBV20-1 and TRBJ2-7, with D hard to call. Trimming cost V 0 bases and J 1 base, with 7 bases left between them. CDR1 is DFQATT and CDR2 is SNEGSKA in the germline V gene (reference sequence). The CDR3 is 13 amino acids. CDR3 DNA sequence: TGCAGTGCTAGAGATCCAGGTTCCTACGAGCAGTACTTC. Its protein is CSARDPGSYEQYF.

This clonotype turned up a few times. V usage is TRBV7-4 and J usage is TRBJ2-1; D is perhaps TRBD1 (6 bases). The CDR3 contains 13 residues. Germline V gives CDR1 SGHVT, CDR2 SQSDAQ. The CDR3 nucleotides read TGTGCTATGAGGGGGAGCTCCTACAATGAGCAGTTCTTC. Translating gives CAMRGSSYNEQFF.

J is TRBJ1-6 and V is TRBV5-1, with D maybe TRBD1 (6 bases). CDR3 size: 16 residues. Germline V gene sequence: CDR1 SGHRS, CDR2 YFSETQ. The V end lost 0 bases, the J end lost 7 bases, and 14 bases lay between the germline ends. CDR3 amino acids: CASSLGQVGGNSPLHF. CDR3 nucleotides: TGCGCCAGCAGCTTGGGACAGGTCGGCGGGAATTCACCCCTCCACTTT.

This clonotype was seen at least ten times. This rearrangement joins TRBV6-2 or TRBV6-3 to TRBJ1-2; no reliable D call. CDR3 length: 15 amino acids. Germline V gene lookup returns CDR1 MNHEY and CDR2 SVGEGT. V lost 0 bases to trimming and J lost 7 bases, with 15 bases between them. The CDR3, as DNA: TGTGCCAGCAGTTACTCGGGGTCGGCTCTCCTTGGCTACACCTTC. Protein product: CASSYSGSALLGYTF.

This clonotype was seen many times. The chain recombines TRBV7-2 with TRBJ2-1; D unresolved. The ends were cut back, 7 bases at V and 0 bases at J, with 13 bases in the middle. Per germline, CDR1 SGHTA and CDR2 FQGNSA. CDR3 size: 15 residues. The CDR3 here is CASNLGPSSYNEQFF. The DNA of the CDR3 is TGTGCCAGCAACCTCGGCCCGAGCTCCTACAATGAGCAGTTCTTC.

This chain uses TRBV6-5 with TRBJ2-1, with D tentatively TRBD2 (6 bases). Germline assignment: CDR1 MNHEY and CDR2 SVGAGI. Trimming pared 2 bases from V and 4 bases from J, leaving 6 bases between. The CDR3 is 13 amino acids. In DNA form, the CDR3 reads TGTGCCAGCAGTTACGGAGGGTACAATGAGCAGTTCTTC. Its protein product is CASSYGGYNEQFF.

This clonotype was recorded at least ten times. The chain employs TRBV7-2 and TRBJ2-6, with 8 bases that match TRBD1. The CDR3 sequence is 16 residues long. Per the germline V gene, CDR1 is SGHTA and CDR2 is FQGNSA. The V segment lost 6 bases and the J segment 4 bases; nucleotides outside the gene matches: 8. CDR3 bases: TGTGCCAGCAGGTCGCAGGGGGCGCTCGGGGCCAACGTCCTGACTTTC. Its translation: CASRSQGALGANVLTF.

This clonotype was detected many times. The chain has TRBV7-2 and TRBJ2-4; no reliable D call. Germline V gene data show CDR1 as SGHTA and CDR2 as FQGNSA. The CDR3 has 12 amino acids. The germline V and J ends were trimmed by 4 bases and 7 bases, with 8 bases remaining between them. The CDR3 spells CASSSGLNIQYF. CDR3 nucleotide sequence: TGTGCCAGCAGCTCAGGTCTGAACATTCAGTACTTC.

This clonotype appeared a few times. This sequence joins TRBV20-1 and TRBJ1-2, with 7 bases identical to TRBD1. Germline-derived CDR1 and CDR2 are DFQATT and SNEGSKA (reference sequence). The CDR3 loop spans 12 amino acids. The junction had 5 bases not matched to a gene; V was cut back by 6 bases and J by 4 bases. CDR3 sequence: CSAKTGSYGYTF. The CDR3 DNA sequence: TGCAGTGCCAAGACAGGGAGCTATGGCTACACCTTC.

About this clonotype itself: This may be a read error, as it is one base from a much larger clone. The genes are TRBV6-1 and TRBJ2-7, with 7 bases fitting TRBD2. Germline V lookup: CDR1 MNHNS, CDR2 SASEGT. CDR3 size: 15 residues. CDR3 DNA: TGTACCAGCAGTGAAGGGGTAGCGGGCTACTACGAGCAGTACTTC. Its protein product is CTSSEGVAGYYEQYF.

This clonotype has a handful of counts. This chain uses TRBV12-3 or TRBV12-4 with TRBJ2-5; D is unresolved. Trimming pared 4 bases from V and 4 bases from J, leaving 10 bases between. This CDR3 is 13 amino acids long. This CDR3 is CASSSYSGETQYF. CDR3 bases: TGTGCCAGCAGTTCCTACAGTGGAGAGACCCAGTACTTC.

The gene calls are TRBV29-1 and TRBJ2-7; 13 nucleotides align to TRBD2. Germline CDR1 is SQVTM and CDR2 is ANQGSEA. CDR3 size: 15 residues. V was pared by 4 bases and J by 6 bases, with 9 bases of the junction left unmatched. CDR3 nucleotide sequence: TGCAGCGTTGGCGGGACTAGCGGGGACAAAGGCGAGCAGTACTTC. It codes for CSVGGTSGDKGEQYF.

In its sample, this clonotype was seen a few times. The chain couples TRBV28 to TRBJ2-2; D might be TRBD2 (5 bases). Between the trimmed V and J ends, which lost 7 bases and 0 bases, there was a span of 12 bases. Looked up from germline, CDR1 is MDHEN and CDR2 is SYDVKM. This CDR3 has 15 residues. The CDR3 DNA follows: TGTGCCAGCACCTCGGGGTTACCGAACACCGGGGAGCTGTTTTTT. It yields the protein CASTSGLPNTGELFF.

The gene calls are TRBV28 and TRBJ2-7; D gene ambiguous. V was cut by 5 bases and J by 5 bases, with 13 bases left in between. The CDR3 loop spans 13 amino acids. From germline, CDR1 is MDHEN and CDR2 SYDVKM. The CDR3 bases are TGTGCCAGCAGTGACTTGGGAAAGAACGAGCAGTACTTC. Its translation: CASSDLGKNEQYF.

The chain carries TRBV28 and TRBJ2-3; TRBD2 aligns across 9 bases. Germline V gives CDR1 MDHEN, CDR2 SYDVKM. Losses at the gene ends were 5 bases for V and 2 bases for J; bases not matched to a gene: 11. This CDR3 has 17 amino acids. The CDR3 region is CASSTIAGAGVTDTQYF. DNA for the CDR3: TGTGCCAGCAGTACCATAGCGGGAGCGGGAGTCACAGATACGCAGTATTTT.

In this sample, this clonotype turned up many times. The chain joins TRBV7-2 to TRBJ2-5; D not resolved. The ends were cut back, 1 base at V and 3 bases at J, with 12 bases in the middle. The CDR3 loop spans 15 amino acids. The germline V gene has CDR1 SGHTA and CDR2 FQGNSA. The CDR3 protein is CASSLGLPGKETQYF. CDR3 coding DNA: TGTGCCAGCAGCTTAGGACTGCCTGGAAAAGAGACCCAGTACTTC.

This clonotype was picked up a small number of times. V gene TRBV3-1 combines with J gene TRBJ2-1, with 7 nucleotides matching TRBD2. This CDR3 has 16 amino acids. J gave up 8 bases and V 3 bases, and 13 bases lay outside the gene matches. Germline V gene data show CDR1 as LGHDT and CDR2 as YNNKEL (reference sequence). For the CDR3, the DNA is TGTGCCAGCAGCCATCCGGTGGCTAGCGGACGGGATGAGCAGTTCTTC. Protein: CASSHPVASGRDEQFF.

By sample fraction, this clonotype is medium-sized. V and J are TRBV7-9 and TRBJ1-2; a weak D match, TRBD1 (6 bases). The CDR3 extends over 15 amino acids. CDR1 and CDR2 from the germline V gene are SEHNR and FQNEAQ (reference sequence). V was pared by 4 bases and J by 6 bases, with 18 bases between. CDR3: CASSSNTGYSDGYTF. The DNA for the CDR3 is TGTGCCAGCAGCTCAAATACAGGGTATAGCGATGGCTACACCTTC.

CDR3 bases: TGTGCCAGCAGTTACAACAGGAATGAAAAACTGTTTTTT. Translation: CASSYNRNEKLFF. The chain recombines TRBV6-5 with TRBJ1-4, with TRBD1 as a possible D gene (5 bases). The V gene's germline CDR1 is MNHEY and CDR2 SVGAGI. V was pared by 2 bases and J by 5 bases, with 6 bases between. CDR3 length: 13 amino acids.